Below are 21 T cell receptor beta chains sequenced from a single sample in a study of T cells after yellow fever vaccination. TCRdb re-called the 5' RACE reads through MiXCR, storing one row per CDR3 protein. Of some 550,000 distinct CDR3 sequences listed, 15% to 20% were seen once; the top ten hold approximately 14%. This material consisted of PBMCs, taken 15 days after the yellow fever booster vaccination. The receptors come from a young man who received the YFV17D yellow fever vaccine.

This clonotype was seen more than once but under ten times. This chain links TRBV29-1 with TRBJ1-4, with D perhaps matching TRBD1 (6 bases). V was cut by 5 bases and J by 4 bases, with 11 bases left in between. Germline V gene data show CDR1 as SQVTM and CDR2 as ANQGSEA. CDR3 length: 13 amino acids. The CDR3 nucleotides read TGCAGCGTTACGACAGGCATTAATGAAAAACTGTTTTTT. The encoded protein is CSVTTGINEKLFF.

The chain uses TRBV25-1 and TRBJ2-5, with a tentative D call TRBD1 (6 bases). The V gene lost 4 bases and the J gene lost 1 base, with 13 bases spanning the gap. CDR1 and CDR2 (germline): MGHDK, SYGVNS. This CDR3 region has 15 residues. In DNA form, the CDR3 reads TGTGCCAGCAGTGGCCTCGGGACACTCCAAGAGACCCAGTACTTC. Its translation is CASSGLGTLQETQYF.

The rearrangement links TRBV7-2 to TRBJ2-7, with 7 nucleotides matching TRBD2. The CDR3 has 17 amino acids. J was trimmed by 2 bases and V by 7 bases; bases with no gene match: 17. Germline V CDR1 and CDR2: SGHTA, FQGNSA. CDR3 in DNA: TGTGCCAGCACCCTGAGCCCTTCTAGCGGTGATCCCTACGAGCAGTACTTC. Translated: CASTLSPSSGDPYEQYF.

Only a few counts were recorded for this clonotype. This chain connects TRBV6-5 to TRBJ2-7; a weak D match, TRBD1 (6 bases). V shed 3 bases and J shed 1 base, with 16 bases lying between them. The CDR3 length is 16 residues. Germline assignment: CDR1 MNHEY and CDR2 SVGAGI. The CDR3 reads CASSYWTDSPSYEQYF. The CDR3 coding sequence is TGTGCCAGCAGTTATTGGACAGACAGTCCGTCCTACGAGCAGTACTTC.

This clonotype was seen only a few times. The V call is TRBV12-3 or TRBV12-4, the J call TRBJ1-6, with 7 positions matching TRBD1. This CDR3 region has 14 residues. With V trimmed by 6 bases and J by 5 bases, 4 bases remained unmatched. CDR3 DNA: TGTGCCAGCAGCCCCGGGACAGATAATTCACCCCTCCACTTT. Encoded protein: CASSPGTDNSPLHF.

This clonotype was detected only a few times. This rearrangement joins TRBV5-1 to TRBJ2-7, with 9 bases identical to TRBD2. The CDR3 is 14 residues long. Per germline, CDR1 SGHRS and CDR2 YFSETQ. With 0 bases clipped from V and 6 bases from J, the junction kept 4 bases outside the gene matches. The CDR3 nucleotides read TGCGCCAGCAGCTTGGAAATTAGCGGGAGCGAGCAGTACTTC. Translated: CASSLEISGSEQYF. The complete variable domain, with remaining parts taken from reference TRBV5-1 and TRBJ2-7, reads KAGVTQTPRYLIKTRGQQVTLSCSPISGHRSVSWYQQTPGQGLQFLFEYFSETQRNKGNFPGRFSGRQFSNSRSEMNVSTLELGDSALYLCASSLEISGSEQYFGPGTRLTVT.

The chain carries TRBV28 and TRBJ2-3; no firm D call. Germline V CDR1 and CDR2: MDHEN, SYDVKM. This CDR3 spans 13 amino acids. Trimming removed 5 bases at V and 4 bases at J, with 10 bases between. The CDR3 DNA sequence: TGTGCCAGCAGTGGTCGGACGGCAGATACGCAGTATTTT. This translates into CASSGRTADTQYF.

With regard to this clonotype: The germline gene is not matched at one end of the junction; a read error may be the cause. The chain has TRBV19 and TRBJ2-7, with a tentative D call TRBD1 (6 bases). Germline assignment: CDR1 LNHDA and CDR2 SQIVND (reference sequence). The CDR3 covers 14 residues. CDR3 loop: CASSIGTASDEQYF. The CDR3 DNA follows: TGTGCCAGTAGTATAGGGACAGCCTCCGACGAGCAGTACTTC.

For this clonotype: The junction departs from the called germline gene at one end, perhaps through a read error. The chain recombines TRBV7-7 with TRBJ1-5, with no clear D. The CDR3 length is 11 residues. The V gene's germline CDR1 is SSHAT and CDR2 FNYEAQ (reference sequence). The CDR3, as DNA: TGTGCTAGCAGGCAAACTGGCCCCCAGCATTTT. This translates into CASRQTGPQHF.

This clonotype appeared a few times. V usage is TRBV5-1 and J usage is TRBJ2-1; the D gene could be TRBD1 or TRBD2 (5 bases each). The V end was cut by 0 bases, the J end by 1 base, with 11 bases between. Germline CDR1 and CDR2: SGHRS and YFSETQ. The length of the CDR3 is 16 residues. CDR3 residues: CASSLEGTVSYNEQFF. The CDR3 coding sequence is TGCGCCAGCAGCTTGGAGGGGACGGTATCCTACAATGAGCAGTTCTTC.

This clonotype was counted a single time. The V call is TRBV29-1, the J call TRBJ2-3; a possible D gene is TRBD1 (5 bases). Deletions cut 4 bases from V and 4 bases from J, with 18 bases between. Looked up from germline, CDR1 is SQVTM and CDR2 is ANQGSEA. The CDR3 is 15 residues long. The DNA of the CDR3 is TGCAGCGTTGTGGTCGGACACGCCACCCCAGATACGCAGTATTTT. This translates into CSVVVGHATPDTQYF.

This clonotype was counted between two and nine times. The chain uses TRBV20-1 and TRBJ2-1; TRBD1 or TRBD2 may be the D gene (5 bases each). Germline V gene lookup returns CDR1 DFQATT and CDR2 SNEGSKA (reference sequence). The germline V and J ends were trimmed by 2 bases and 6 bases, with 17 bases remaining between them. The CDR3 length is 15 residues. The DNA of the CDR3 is TGCAGTGCTAGAATCAGGGACGGTATAGGCAATGAGCAGTTCTTC. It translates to CSARIRDGIGNEQFF.

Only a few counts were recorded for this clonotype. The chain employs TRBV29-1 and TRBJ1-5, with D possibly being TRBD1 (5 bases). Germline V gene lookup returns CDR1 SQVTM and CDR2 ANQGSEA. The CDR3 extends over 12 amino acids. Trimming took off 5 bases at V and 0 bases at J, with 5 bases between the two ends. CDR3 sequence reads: CSVQGSNQPQHF. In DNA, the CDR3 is TGCAGCGTTCAGGGTAGCAATCAGCCCCAGCATTTT.

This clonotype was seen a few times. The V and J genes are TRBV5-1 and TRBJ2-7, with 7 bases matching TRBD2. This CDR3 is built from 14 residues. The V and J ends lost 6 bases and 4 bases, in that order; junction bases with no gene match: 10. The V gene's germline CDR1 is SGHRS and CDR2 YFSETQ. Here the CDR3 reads CASTPGGSGYEQYF. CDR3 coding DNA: TGCGCCAGCACCCCGGGCGGGAGCGGGTACGAGCAGTACTTC.

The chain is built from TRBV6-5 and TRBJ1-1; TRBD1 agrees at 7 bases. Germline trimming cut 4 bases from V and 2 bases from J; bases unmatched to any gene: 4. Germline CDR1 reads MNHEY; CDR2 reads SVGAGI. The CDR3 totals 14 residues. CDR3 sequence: CASSWAGGNTEAFF. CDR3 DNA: TGTGCCAGCAGTTGGGCAGGGGGAAACACTGAAGCTTTCTTT.

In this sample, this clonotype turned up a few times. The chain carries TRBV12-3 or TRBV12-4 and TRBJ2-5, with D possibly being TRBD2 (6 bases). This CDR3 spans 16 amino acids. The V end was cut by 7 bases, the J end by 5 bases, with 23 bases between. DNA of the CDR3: TGTGCCAGCACTCTCATCAGAGGCGGGATTGGGGAGACCCAGTACTTC. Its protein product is CASTLIRGGIGETQYF.

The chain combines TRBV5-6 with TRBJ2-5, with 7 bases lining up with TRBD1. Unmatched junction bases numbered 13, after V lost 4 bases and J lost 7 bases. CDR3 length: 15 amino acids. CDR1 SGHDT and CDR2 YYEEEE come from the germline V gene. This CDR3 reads CASSVPTGSDGTQYF. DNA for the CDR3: TGTGCCAGCAGCGTCCCGACAGGGTCGGACGGGACCCAGTACTTC.

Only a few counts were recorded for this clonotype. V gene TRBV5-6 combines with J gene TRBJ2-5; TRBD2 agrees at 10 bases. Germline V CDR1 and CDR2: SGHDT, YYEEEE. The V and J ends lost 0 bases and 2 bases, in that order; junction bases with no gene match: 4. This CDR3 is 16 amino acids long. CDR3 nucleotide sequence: TGTGCCAGCAGCTTGGCGCTGGGACTAGCGCAAGAGACCCAGTACTTC. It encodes CASSLALGLAQETQYF. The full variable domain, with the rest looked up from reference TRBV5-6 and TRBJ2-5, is DAGVTQSPTHLIKTRGQQVTLRCSPKSGHDTVSWYQQALGQGPQFIFQYYEEEERQRGNFPDRFSGHQFPNYSSELNVNALLLGDSALYLCASSLALGLAQETQYFGPGTRLLVL.

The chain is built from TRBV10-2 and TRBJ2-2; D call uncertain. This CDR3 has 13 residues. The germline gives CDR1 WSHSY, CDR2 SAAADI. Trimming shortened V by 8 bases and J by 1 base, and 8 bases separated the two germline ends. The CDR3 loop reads CASDRQNTGELFF. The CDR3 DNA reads TGCGCCAGCGATAGACAGAACACCGGGGAGCTGTTTTTT.

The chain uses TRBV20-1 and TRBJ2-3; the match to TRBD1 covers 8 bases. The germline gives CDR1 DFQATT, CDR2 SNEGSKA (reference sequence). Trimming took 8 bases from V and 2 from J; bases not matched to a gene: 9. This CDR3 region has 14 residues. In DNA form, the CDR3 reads TGCAGTACTAACGCAGGGGGCGCCACAGATACGCAGTATTTT. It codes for CSTNAGGATDTQYF.

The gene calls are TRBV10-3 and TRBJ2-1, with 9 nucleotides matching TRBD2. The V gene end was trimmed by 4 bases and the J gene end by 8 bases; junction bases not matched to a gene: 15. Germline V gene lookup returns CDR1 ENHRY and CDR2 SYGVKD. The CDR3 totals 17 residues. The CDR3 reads CAISGATSGMGYDEQFF. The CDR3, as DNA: TGTGCCATCAGTGGGGCGACTAGCGGTATGGGGTATGATGAGCAGTTCTTC.